The clone carrying this T cell receptor beta chain was seen only once. Its target is unknown. Germline-derived CDR1 and CDR2 are SGHAT and FQNNGV. The CDR3 runs 17 residues. Trimming took 3 bases from V and 3 from J; bases not matched to a gene: 9. 13 Jbeta primers and 60 Vbeta primers were used for the PCR. Here immunoSEQ multiplex PCR was the method, and the copy in TCRdb shows in-frame clones only, minus some. The repertoire includes 100,000 to 150,000 clones, roughly 70% of them detected once, and less than 5% sits in the top ten. These data come from a study of cytomegalovirus exposure and HLA in healthy donors. Study-wide results and limits: While the bulk of TCR sequences proved rare, some public TCRs turned up in many donors. When analyzed later, a missense DCLRE1C variant was found to be linked to TCR beta V- and J-gene trimming. As a later analysis revealed, the rate of TCR association differed by HLA locus, with DRB1 most and HLA-C fewest. According to the study, 160 or so TCR beta chains were cytomegalovirus-associated.

The rearrangement uses TRBV11-2 and TRBJ2-2; 8 bases align to TRBD1. The material sequenced was PBMCs. This TCR derives from a man aged 25 to 40 in good health and CMV-seronegative. This CDR3 reads CASSLDRVRQDTGELFF. The CDR3 bases are TGTGCCAGCAGCTTGGACAGGGTCCGACAGGACACCGGGGAGCTGTTTTTT.